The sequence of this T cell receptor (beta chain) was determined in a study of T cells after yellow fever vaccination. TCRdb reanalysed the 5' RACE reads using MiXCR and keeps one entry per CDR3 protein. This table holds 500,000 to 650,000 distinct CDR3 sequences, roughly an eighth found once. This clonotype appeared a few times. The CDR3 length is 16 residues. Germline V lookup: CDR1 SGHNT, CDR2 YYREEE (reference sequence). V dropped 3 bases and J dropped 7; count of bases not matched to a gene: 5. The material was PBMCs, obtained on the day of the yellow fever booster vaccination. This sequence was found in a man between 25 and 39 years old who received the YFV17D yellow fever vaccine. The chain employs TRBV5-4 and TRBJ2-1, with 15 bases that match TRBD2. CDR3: CASSSGLAGGSNEQFF. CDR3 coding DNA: TGTGCCAGCAGCTCTGGACTAGCGGGAGGGAGTAATGAGCAGTTCTTC. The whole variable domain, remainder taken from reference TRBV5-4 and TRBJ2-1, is ETGVTQSPTHLIKTRGQQVTLRCSSQSGHNTVSWYQQALGQGPQFIFQYYREEENGRGNFPPRFSGLQFPNYSSELNVNALELDDSALYLCASSSGLAGGSNEQFFGPGTRLTVL.